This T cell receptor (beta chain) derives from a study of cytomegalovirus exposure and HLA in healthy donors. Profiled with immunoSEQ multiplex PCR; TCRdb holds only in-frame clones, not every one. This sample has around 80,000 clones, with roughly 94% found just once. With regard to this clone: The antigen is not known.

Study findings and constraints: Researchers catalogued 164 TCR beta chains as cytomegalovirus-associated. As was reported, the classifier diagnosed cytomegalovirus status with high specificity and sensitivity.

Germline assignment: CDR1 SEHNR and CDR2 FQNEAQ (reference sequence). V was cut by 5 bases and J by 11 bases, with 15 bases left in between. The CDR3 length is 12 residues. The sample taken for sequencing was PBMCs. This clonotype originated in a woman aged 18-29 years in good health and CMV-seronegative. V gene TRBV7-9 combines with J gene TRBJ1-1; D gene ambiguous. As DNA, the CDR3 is TGTGCCAGCAGCCCCCAGCTCAGGAGGGCTTTCTTT. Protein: CASSPQLRRAFF.